This T cell receptor beta chain was sequenced for a study of blood T cell repertoires in COVID-19. Per the original methods: By means of reference gene primer amplification, nucleated cell counts were estimated. Assay: immunoSEQ multiplex PCR; the TCRdb copy retains only in-frame clones and omits some. That table furnishes V, J and clone size, whereas the DNA furnished D and trimming. The sample includes roughly 22,000 clones, 81% of them seen just once. Sequences were obtained from peripheral blood. The clonotype comes from a woman in her 70s with COVID-19, enrolled during active disease.

The CDR3 loop is CASMEYYNSPLHF. The CDR3 nucleotides read TGTGCCAGTATGGAGTATTATAATTCACCCCTCCACTTT. V and J are TRBV12-3 or TRBV12-4 and TRBJ1-6, with no clear D. This CDR3 is 13 amino acids long. Trimming removed 9 bases from V and 4 bases from J, with 10 bases in between.